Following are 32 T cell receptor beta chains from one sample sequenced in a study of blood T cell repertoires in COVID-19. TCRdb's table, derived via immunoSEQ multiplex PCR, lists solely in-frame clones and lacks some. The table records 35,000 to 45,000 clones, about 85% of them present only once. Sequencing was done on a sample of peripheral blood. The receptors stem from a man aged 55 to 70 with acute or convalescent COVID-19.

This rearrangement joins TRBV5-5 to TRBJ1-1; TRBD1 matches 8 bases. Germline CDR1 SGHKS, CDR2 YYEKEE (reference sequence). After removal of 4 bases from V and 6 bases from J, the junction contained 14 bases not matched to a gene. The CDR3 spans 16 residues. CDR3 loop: CASSDRGGGRSAEAFF. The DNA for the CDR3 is TGTGCCAGCAGCGACAGGGGAGGGGGGCGCAGTGCTGAAGCTTTCTTT.

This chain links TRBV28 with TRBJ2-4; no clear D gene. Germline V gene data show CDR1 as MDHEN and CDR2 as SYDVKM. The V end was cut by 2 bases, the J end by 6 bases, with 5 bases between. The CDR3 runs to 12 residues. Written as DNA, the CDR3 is TGTGCCAGCAGTTTAGGGCGAAACATTCAGTACTTC. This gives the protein CASSLGRNIQYF.

CDR3 in DNA: TGTGCCAGCAAGACAGGGTTGGGTGATACGCAGTATTTT. It translates to CASKTGLGDTQYF. This chain connects TRBV2 to TRBJ2-3; TRBD1 aligns across 7 bases. V lost 7 bases, J lost 6 bases, and 7 bases stayed unmatched. There are 13 residues in the CDR3. Germline V gene lookup returns CDR1 SNHLY and CDR2 FYNNEI.

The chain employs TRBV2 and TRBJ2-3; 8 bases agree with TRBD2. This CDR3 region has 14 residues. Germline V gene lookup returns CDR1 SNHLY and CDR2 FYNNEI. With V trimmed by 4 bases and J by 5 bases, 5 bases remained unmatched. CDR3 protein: CASSARLALDTQYF. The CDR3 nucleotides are TGTGCCAGCAGTGCGCGACTAGCGCTAGATACGCAGTATTTT.

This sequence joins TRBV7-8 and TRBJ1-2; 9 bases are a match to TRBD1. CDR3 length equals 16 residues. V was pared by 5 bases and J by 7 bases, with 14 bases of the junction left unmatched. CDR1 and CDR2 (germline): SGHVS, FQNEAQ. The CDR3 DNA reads TGTGCCAGCAGCCCCCGTCCGGGGACAGGGTTCGGTGGCTACACCTTC. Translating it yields CASSPRPGTGFGGYTF.

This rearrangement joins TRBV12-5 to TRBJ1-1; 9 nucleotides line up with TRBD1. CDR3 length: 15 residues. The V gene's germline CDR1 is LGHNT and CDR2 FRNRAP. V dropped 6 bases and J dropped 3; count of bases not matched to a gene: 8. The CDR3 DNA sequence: TGTGCTAGTGGCCGAGACAGGGGGTGGGACACTGAAGCTTTCTTT. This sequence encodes CASGRDRGWDTEAFF. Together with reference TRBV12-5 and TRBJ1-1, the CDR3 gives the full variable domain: DARVTQTPRHKVTEMGQEVTMRCQPILGHNTVFWYRQTMMQGLELLAYFRNRAPLDDSGMPKDRFSAEMPDATLATLKIQPSEPRDSAVYFCASGRDRGWDTEAFFGQGTRLTVV.

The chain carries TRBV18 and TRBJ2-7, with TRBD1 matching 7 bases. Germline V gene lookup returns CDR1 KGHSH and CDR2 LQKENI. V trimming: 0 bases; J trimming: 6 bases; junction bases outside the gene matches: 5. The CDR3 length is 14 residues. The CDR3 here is CASSPPSPGGEQYF. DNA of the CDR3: TGTGCCAGCTCACCACCGTCGCCAGGGGGCGAGCAGTACTTC.

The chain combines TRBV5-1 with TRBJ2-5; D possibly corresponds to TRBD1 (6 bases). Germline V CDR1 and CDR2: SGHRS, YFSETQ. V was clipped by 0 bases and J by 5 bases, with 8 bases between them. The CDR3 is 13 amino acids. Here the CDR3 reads CASSLVRGETQYF. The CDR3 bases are TGCGCCAGCAGCTTGGTTAGGGGGGAGACCCAGTACTTC.

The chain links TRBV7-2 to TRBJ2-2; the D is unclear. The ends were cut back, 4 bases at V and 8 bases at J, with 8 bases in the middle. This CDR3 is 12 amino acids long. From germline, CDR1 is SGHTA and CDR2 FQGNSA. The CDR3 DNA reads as TGTGCCAGCAGCTCCCCCTTAGGGGAGCTGTTTTTT. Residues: CASSSPLGELFF.

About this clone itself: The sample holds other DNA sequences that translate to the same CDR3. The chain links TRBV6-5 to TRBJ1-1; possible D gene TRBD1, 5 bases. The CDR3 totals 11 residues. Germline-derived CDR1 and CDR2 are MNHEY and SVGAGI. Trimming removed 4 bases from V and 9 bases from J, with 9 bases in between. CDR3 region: CASSWGSKAFF. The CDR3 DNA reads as TGTGCCAGCAGTTGGGGCAGCAAAGCTTTCTTT.

The CDR3 DNA follows: TGTGCCAGCAGCTCCACCGGTTACGAGCAGTACTTC. It is translated as CASSSTGYEQYF. The chain couples TRBV28 to TRBJ2-7; D ambiguous. Germline assignment: CDR1 MDHEN and CDR2 SYDVKM. The CDR3 runs 12 residues. V lost 6 bases and J 4 bases, leaving 10 bases between the germline ends.

CDR3 protein: CAIAFGQNTDTQYF. The CDR3 DNA follows: TGTGCCATAGCGTTCGGACAGAACACAGATACGCAGTATTTT. This chain uses TRBV6-5 with TRBJ2-3; a possible D gene is TRBD1 (6 bases). Germline CDR1 MNHEY, CDR2 SVGAGI. This CDR3 has 14 amino acids. V lost 10 bases and J 2 bases, leaving 16 bases between the germline ends.

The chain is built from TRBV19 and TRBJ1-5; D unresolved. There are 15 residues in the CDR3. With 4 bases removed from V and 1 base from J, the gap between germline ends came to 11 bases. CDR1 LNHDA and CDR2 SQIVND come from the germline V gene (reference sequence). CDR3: CASSKAARSNQPQHF. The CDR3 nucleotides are TGTGCCAGTAGTAAGGCGGCGAGGAGCAATCAGCCCCAGCATTTT.

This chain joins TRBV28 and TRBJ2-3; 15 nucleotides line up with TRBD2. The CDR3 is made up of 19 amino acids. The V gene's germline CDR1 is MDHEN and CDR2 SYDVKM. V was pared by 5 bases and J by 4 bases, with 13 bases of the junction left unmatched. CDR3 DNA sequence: TGTGCCAGCAGTGGGGGACTAGCGGGAGGCCCCTTTTTCGCAGATACGCAGTATTTT. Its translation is CASSGGLAGGPFFADTQYF.

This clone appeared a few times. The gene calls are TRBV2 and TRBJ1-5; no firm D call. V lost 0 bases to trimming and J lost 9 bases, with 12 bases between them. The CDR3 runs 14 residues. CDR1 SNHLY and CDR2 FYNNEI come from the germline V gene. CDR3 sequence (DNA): TGTGCCAGCAGTGAAGCGCTTAGCTTGGCGCCCCAGCATTTT. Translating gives CASSEALSLAPQHF.

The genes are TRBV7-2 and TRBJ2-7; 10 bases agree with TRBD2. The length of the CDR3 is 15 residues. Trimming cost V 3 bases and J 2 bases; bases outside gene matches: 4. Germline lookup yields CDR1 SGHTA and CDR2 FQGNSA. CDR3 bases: TGTGCCAGCAGCTTTGCGCTAGCGGGGGCCTACGAGCAGTACTTC. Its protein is CASSFALAGAYEQYF.

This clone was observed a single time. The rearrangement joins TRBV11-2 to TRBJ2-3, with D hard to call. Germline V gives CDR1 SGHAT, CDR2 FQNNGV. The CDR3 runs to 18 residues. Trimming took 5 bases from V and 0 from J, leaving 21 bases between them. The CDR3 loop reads CASSPYYVAGGSTDTQYF. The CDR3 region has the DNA TGTGCCAGCAGCCCTTACTATGTTGCTGGCGGCAGCACAGATACGCAGTATTTT.

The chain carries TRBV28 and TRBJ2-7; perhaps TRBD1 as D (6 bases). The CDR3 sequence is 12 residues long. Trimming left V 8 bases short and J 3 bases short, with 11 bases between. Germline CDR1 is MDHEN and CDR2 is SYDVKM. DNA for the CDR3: TGTGCCAGCGGGGGCGCGGGCTACGAGCAGTACTTC. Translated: CASGGAGYEQYF.

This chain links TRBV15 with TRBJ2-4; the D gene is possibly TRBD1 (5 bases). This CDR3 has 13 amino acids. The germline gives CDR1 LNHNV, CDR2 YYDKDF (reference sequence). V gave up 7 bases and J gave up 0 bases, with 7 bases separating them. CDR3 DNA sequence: TGTGCCACCACCCAGGGAGCCAAAAACATTCAGTACTTC. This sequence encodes CATTQGAKNIQYF.

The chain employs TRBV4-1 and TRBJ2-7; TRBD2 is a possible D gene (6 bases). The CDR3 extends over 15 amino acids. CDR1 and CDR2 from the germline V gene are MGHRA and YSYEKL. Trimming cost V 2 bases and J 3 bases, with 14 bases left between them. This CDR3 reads CASSQRTGSGYEQYF. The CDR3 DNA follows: TGCGCCAGCAGCCAACGGACCGGGAGTGGCTACGAGCAGTACTTC.

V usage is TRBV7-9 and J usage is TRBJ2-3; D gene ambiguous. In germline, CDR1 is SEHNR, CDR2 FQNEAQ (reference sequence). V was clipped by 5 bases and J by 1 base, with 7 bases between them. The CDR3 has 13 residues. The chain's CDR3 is CASSPLGTDTQYF. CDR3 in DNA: TGTGCCAGCAGCCCCCTCGGCACAGATACGCAGTATTTT.

The CDR3 reads CASSGRGTYGYTF. CDR3 sequence (DNA): TGTGCCAGTAGTGGGAGGGGAACCTATGGCTACACCTTC. This chain connects TRBV19 to TRBJ1-2, with D possibly matching TRBD1 (5 bases). CDR1 LNHDA and CDR2 SQIVND come from the germline V gene (reference sequence). V was shortened by 5 bases and J by 4 bases, with 11 bases between the two germline ends. The length of the CDR3 is 13 residues.

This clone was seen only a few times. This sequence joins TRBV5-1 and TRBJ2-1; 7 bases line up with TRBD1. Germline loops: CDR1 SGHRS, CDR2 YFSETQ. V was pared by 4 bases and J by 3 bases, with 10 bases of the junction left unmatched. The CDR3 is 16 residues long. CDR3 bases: TGCGCCAGCAGCATTACAGGGGACAATATCTACAATGAGCAGTTCTTC. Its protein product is CASSITGDNIYNEQFF.

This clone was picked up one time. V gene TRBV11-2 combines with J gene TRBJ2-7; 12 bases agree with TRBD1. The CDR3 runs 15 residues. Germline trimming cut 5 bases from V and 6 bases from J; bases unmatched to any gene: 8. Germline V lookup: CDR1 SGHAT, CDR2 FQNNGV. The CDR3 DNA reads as TGTGCCAGCAGCCACCGGGACAGGGGGCGCGGCGAGCAGTACTTC. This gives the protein CASSHRDRGRGEQYF.

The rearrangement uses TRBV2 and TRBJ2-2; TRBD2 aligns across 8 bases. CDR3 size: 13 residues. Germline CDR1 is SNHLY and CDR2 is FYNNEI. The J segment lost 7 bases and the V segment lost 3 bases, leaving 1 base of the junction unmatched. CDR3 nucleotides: TGTGCCAGCAGTGACCGGGGGGGCGGGGAGCTGTTTTTT. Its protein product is CASSDRGGGELFF.

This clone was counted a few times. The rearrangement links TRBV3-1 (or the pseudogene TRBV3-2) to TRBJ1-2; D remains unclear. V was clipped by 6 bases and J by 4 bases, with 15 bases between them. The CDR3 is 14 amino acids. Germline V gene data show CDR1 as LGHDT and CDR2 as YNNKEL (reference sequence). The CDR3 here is CASSGSTSRYGYTF. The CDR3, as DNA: TGTGCCAGCAGTGGGTCGACTTCACGCTATGGCTACACCTTC.

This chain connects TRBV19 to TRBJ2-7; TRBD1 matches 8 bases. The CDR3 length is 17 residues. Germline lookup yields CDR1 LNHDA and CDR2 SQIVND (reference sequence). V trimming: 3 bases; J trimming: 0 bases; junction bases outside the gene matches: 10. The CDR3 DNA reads TGTGCCAGTAGTATCACCCCGGGACAGGTGCCCTCCTACGAGCAGTACTTC. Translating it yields CASSITPGQVPSYEQYF.

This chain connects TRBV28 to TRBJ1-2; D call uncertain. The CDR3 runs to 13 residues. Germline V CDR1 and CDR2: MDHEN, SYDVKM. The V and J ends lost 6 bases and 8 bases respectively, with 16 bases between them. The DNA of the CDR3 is TGTGCCAGCAGAACGGGAGGTTTATTAGGCTACACCTTC. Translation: CASRTGGLLGYTF.

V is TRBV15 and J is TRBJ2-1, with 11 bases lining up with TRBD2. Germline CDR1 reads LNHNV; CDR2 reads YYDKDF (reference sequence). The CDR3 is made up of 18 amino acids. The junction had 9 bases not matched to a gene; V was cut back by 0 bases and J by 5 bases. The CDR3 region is CATSRDPPGTSGDNEQFF. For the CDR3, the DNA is TGTGCCACCAGCAGAGATCCCCCAGGGACTAGCGGTGACAATGAGCAGTTCTTC.

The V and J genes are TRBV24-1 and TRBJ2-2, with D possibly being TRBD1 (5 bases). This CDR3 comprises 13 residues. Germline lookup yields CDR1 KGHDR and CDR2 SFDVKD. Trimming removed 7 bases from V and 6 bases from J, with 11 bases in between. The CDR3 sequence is CATSQGWSGELFF. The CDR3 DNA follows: TGTGCCACCAGCCAGGGATGGTCCGGGGAGCTGTTTTTT.

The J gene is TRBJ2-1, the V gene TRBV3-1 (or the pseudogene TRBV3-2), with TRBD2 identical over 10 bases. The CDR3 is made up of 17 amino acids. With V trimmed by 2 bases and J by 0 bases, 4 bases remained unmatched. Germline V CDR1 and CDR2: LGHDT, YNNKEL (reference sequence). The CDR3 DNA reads TGTGCCAGCAGCCAACTAGCGGGAGACTCCTCCTACAATGAGCAGTTCTTC. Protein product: CASSQLAGDSSYNEQFF.

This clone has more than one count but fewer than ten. CDR3 nucleotide sequence: TGTGCCATCAGGGCCGTACAGGGGGACGGCTACACCTTC. It is translated as CAIRAVQGDGYTF. The chain is built from TRBV10-3 and TRBJ1-2, with 8 bases identical to TRBD1. Germline assignment: CDR1 ENHRY and CDR2 SYGVKD. This CDR3 spans 13 amino acids. V lost 6 bases, J lost 8 bases, and 8 bases stayed unmatched.